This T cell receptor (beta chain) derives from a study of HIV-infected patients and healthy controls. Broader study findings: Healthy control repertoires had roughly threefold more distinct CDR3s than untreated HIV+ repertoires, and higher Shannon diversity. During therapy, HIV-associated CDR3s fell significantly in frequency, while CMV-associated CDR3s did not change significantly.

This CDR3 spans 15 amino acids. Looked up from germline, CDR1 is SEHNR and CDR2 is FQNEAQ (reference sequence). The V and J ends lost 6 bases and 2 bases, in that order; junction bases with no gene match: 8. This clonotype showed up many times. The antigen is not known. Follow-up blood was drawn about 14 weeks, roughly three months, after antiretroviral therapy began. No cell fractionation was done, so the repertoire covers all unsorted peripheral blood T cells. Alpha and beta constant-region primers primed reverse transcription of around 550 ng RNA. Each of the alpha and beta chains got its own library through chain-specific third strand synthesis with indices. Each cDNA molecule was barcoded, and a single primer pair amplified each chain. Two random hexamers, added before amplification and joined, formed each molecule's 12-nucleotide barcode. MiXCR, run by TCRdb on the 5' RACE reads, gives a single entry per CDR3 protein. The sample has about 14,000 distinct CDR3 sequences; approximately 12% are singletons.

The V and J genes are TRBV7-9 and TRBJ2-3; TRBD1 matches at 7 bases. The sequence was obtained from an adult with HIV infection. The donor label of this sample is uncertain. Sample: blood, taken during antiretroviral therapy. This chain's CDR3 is CASRSTGTVTDTQYF. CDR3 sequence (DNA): TGTGCCAGCAGGTCTACCGGGACAGTCACAGATACGCAGTATTTT.